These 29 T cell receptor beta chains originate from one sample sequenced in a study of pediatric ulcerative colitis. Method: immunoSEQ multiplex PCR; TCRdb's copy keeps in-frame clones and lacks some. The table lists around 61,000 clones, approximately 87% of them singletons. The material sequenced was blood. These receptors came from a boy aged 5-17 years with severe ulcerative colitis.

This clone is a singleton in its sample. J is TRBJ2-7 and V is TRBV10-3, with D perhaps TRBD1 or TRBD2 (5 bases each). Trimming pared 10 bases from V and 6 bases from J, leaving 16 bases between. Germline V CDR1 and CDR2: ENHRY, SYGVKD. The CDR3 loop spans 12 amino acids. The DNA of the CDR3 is TGTGCCAGCCTCGGGGCCGGAGGCGAGCAGTACTTC. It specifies CASLGAGGEQYF.

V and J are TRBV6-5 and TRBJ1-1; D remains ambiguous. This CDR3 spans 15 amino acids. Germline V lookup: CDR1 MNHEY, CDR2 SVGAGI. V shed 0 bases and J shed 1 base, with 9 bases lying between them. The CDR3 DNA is TGTGCCAGCAGTTACTCGACGGCGGCGAACACTGAAGCTTTCTTT. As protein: CASSYSTAANTEAFF.

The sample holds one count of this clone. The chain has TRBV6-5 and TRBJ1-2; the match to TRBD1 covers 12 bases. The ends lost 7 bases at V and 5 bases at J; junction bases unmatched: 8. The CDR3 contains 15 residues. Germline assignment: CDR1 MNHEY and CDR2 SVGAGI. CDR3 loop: CASTGQGANFYGYTF. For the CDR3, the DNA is TGTGCCAGCACGGGACAGGGGGCGAATTTTTATGGCTACACCTTC.

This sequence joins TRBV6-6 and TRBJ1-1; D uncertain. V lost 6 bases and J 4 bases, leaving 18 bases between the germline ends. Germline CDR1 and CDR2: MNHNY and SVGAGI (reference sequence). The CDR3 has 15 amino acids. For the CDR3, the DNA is TGTGCCAGCAGCCTAACGCGGGATTTTAGCACTGAAGCTTTCTTT. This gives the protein CASSLTRDFSTEAFF.

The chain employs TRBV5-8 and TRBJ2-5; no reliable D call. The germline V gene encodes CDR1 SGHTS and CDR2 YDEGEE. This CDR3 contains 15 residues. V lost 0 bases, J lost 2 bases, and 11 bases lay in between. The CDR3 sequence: CASSLAGRLQETQYF. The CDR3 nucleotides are TGTGCCAGCAGCTTGGCCGGGCGGCTTCAAGAGACCCAGTACTTC.

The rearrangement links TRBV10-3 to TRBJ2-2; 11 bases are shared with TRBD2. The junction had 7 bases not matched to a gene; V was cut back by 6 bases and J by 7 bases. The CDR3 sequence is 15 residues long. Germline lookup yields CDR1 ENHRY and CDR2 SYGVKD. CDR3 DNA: TGTGCCATCAGGACCACTAGCGGGAGAATCGGGGAGCTGTTTTTT. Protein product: CAIRTTSGRIGELFF.

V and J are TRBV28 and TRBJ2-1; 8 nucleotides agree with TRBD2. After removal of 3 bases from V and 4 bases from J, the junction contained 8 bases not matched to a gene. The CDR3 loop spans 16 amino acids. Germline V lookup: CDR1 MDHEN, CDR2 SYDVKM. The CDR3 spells CASSFGREGWYNEQFF. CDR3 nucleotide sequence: TGTGCCAGCAGTTTTGGTCGGGAGGGCTGGTACAATGAGCAGTTCTTC.

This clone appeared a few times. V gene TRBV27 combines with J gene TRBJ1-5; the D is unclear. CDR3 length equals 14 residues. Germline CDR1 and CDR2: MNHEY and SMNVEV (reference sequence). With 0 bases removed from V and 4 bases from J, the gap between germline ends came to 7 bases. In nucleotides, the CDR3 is TGTGCCAGCAGTTTATCCCTTCATAATCAGCCCCAGCATTTT. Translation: CASSLSLHNQPQHF.

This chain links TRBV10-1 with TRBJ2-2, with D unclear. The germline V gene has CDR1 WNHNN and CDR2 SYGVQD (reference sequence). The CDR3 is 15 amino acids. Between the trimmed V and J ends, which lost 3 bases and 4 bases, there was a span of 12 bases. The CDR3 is CASSDQRSVTGELFF. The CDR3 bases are TGCGCCAGCAGTGACCAGAGGTCGGTCACCGGGGAGCTGTTTTTT.

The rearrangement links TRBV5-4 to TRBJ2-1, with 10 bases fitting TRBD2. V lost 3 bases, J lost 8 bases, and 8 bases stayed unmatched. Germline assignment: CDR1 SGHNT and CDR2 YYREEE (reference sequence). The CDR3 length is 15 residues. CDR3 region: CASSSRTSGGDEQFF. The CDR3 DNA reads TGTGCCAGCAGCTCAAGGACTAGCGGCGGCGATGAGCAGTTCTTC.

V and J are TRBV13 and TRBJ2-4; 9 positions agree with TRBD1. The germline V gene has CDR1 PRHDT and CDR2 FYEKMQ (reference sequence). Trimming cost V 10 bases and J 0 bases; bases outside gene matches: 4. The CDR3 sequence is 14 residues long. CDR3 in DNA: TGTGCCATTACAGGGGGCCTAGCCAAAAACATTCAGTACTTC. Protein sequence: CAITGGLAKNIQYF.

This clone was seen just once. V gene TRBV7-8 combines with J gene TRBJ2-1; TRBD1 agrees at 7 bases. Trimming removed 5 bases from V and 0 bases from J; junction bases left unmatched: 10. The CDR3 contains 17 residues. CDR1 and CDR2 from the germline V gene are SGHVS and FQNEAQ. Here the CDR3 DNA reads TGTGCCAGCAGCCCTCAGCCGGGACAGCTCTCCTACAATGAGCAGTTCTTC. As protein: CASSPQPGQLSYNEQFF. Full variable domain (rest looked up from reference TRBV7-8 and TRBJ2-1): GAGVSQSPRYKVAKRGQDVALRCDPISGHVSLFWYQQALGQGPEFLTYFQNEAQLDKSGLPSDRFFAERPEGSVSTLKIQRTQQEDSAVYLCASSPQPGQLSYNEQFFGPGTRLTVL.

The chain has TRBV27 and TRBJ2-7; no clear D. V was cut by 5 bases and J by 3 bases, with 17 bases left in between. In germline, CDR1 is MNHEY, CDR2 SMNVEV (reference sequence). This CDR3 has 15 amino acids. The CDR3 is CASSPLVNLYYEQYF. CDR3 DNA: TGTGCCAGCAGTCCGCTCGTCAACTTATACTACGAGCAGTACTTC.

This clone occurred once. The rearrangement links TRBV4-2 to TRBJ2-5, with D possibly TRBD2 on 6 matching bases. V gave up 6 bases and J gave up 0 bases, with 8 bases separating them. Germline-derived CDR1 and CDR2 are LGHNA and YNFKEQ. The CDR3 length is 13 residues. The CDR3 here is CASSRGNQETQYF. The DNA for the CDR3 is TGTGCCAGCAGTCGCGGGAACCAAGAGACCCAGTACTTC.

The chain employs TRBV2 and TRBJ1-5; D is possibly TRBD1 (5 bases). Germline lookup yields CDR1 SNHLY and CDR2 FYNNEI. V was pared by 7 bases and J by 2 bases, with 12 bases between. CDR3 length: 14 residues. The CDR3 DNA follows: TGTGCCAGCATGCGGGGCACAGGCAATCAGCCCCAGCATTTT. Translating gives CASMRGTGNQPQHF.

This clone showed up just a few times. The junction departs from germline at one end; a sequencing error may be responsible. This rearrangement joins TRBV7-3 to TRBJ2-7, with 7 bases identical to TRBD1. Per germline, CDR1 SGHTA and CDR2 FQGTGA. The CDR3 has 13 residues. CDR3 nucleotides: TGTGCCAGCACAAAAGACCGGGACAGTCCCTTGGACTTC. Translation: CASTKDRDSPLDF. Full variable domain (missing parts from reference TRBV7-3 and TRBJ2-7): GAGVSQTPSNKVTEKGKYVELRCDPISGHTALYWYRQSLGQGPEFLIYFQGTGAADDSGLPNDRFFAVRPEGSVSTLKIQRTERGDSAVYLCASTKDRDSPLDFGPGTRLTVT.

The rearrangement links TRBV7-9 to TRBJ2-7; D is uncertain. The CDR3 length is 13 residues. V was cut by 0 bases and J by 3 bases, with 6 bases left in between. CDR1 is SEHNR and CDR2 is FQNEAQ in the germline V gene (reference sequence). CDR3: CASSLAGVYEQYF. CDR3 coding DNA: TGTGCCAGCAGCTTAGCAGGCGTCTACGAGCAGTACTTC.

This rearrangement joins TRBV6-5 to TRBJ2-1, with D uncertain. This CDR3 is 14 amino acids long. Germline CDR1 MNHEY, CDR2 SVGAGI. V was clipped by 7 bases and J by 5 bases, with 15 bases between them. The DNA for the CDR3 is TGTGCCAGCATGTCTGCTGCGACACACAATGAGCAGTTCTTC. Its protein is CASMSAATHNEQFF.

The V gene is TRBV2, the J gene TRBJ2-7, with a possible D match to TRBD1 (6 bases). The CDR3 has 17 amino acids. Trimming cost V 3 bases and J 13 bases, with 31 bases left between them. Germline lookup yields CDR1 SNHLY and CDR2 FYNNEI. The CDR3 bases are TGTGCCAGCAGTGAGAACGTACAGGGCCGGGGCATAGGGCCATCCTACTTC. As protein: CASSENVQGRGIGPSYF.

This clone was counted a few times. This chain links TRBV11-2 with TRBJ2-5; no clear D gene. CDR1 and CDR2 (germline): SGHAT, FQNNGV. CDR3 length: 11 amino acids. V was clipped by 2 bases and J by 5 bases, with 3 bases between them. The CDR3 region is CASSLLETQYF. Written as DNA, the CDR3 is TGTGCCAGCAGCTTACTGGAGACCCAGTACTTC.

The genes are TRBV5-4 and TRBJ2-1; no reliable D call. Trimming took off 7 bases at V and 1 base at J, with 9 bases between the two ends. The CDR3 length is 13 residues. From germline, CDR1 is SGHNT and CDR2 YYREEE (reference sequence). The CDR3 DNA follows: TGTGCCAGCTCGGACGGGTCCTACAATGAGCAGTTCTTC. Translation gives CASSDGSYNEQFF. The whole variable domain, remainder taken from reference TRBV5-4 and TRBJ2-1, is ETGVTQSPTHLIKTRGQQVTLRCSSQSGHNTVSWYQQALGQGPQFIFQYYREEENGRGNFPPRFSGLQFPNYSSELNVNALELDDSALYLCASSDGSYNEQFFGPGTRLTVL.

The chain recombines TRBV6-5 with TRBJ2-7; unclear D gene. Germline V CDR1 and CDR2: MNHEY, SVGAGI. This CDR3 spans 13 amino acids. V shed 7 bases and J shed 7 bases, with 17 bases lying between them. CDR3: CASKGSSTGEQYF. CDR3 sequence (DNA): TGTGCCAGCAAAGGCAGTTCCACTGGGGAGCAGTACTTC.

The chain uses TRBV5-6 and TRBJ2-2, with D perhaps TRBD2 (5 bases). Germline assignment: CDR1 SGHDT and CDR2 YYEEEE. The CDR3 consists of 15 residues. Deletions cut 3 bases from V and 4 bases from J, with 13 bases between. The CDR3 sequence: CASSWWVAGTGELFF. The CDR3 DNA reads TGTGCCAGCAGCTGGTGGGTCGCGGGCACCGGGGAGCTGTTTTTT.

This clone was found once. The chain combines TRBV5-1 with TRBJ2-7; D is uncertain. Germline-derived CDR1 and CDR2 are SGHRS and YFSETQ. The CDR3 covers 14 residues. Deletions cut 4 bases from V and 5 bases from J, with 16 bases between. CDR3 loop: CASSPYEAGHEQYF. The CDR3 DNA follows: TGCGCCAGCAGCCCGTACGAGGCCGGCCACGAGCAGTACTTC.

The CDR3 nucleotides read TGTGCCAGCAGTTACGGAGGCAGGGGCACTGAAGCTTTCTTT. It codes for CASSYGGRGTEAFF. V and J are TRBV6-5 and TRBJ1-1, with D possibly TRBD1 on 6 matching bases. The CDR3 spans 14 residues. Trimming shortened V by 2 bases and J by 4 bases, and 11 bases separated the two germline ends. Germline CDR1 is MNHEY and CDR2 is SVGAGI.

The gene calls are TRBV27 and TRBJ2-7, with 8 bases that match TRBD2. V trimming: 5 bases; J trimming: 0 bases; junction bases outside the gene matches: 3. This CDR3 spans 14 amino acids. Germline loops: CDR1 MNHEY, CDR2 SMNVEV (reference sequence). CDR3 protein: CASSLAGHSYEQYF. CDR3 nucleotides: TGTGCCAGCAGTCTAGCGGGTCACTCCTACGAGCAGTACTTC.

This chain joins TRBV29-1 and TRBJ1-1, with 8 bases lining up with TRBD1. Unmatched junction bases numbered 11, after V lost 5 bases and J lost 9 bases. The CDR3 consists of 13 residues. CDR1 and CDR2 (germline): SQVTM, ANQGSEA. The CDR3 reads CSVPPGGDSKAFF. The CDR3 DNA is TGCAGCGTTCCCCCAGGGGGCGATAGCAAAGCTTTCTTT.

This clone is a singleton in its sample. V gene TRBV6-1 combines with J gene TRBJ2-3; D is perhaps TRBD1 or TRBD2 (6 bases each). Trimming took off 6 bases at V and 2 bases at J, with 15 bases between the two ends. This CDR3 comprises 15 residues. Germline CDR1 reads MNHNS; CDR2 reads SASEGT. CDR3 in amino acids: CASRGGTSHTDTQYF. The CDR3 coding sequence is TGTGCCAGCAGAGGGGGGACTTCGCACACAGATACGCAGTATTTT.

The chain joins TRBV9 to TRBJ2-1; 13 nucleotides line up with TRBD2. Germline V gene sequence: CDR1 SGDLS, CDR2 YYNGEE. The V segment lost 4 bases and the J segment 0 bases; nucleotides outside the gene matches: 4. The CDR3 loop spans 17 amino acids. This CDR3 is CASSPLAGGPSYNEQFF. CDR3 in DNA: TGTGCCAGCAGCCCACTAGCGGGAGGGCCCTCCTACAATGAGCAGTTCTTC. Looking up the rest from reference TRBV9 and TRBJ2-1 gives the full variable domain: DSGVTQTPKHLITATGQRVTLRCSPRSGDLSVYWYQQSLDQGLQFLIQYYNGEERAKGNILERFSAQQFPDLHSELNLSSLELGDSALYFCASSPLAGGPSYNEQFFGPGTRLTVL.